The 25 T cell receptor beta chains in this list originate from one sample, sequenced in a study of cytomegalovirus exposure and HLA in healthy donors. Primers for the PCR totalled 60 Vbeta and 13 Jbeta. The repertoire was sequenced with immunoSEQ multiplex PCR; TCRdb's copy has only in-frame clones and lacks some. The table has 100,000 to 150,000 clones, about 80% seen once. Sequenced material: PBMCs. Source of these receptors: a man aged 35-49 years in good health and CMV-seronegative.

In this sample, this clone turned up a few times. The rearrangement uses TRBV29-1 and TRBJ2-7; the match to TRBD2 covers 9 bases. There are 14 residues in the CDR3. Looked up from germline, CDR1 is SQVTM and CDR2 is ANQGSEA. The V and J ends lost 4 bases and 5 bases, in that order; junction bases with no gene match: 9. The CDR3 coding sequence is TGCAGCGTTGTAGGAGTAGCGGGAGTCCACGAGCAGTACTTC. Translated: CSVVGVAGVHEQYF.

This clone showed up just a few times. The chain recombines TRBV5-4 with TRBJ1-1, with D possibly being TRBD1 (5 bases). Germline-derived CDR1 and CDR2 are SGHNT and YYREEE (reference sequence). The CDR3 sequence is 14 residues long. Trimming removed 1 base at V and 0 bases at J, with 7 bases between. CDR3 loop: CASSLMTVNTEAFF. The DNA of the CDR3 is TGTGCCAGCAGCTTGATGACAGTGAACACTGAAGCTTTCTTT.

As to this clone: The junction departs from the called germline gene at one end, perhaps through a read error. CDR3 DNA sequence: TGCGCCAGCAGCTTGGGACAGGGGGCCTACGGGCAGTACTTC. Encoded protein: CASSLGQGAYGQYF. The chain links TRBV5-1 to TRBJ2-7, with TRBD1 matching 10 bases. The CDR3 is 14 residues long. The V gene's germline CDR1 is SGHRS and CDR2 YFSETQ.

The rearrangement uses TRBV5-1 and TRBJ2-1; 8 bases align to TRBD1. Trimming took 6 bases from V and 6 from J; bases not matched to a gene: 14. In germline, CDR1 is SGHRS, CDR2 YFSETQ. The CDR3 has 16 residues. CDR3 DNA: TGCGCCAGCAAATCGCCCACGGGGACAGGAACCAATGAGCAGTTCTTC. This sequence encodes CASKSPTGTGTNEQFF.

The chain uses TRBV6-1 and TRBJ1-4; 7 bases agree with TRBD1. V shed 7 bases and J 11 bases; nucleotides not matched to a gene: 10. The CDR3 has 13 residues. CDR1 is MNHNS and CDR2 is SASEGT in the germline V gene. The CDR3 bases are TGTGCCAGCAAAGGTTTGCAGGGGGACAAACTGTTTTTT. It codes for CASKGLQGDKLFF.

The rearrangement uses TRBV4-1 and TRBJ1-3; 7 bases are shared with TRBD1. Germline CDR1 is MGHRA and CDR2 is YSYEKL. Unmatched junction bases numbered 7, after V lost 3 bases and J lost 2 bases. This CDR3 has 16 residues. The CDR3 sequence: CASSQQTGSPGNTIYF. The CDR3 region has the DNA TGCGCCAGCAGCCAGCAGACAGGGTCTCCTGGAAACACCATATATTTT.

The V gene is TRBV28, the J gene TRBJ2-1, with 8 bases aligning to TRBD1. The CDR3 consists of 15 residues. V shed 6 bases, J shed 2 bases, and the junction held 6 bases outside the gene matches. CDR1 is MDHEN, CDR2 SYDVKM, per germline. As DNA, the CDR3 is TGTGCCAGCAGCCCCGGGACAGGCCCCTACAATGAGCAGTTCTTC. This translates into CASSPGTGPYNEQFF.

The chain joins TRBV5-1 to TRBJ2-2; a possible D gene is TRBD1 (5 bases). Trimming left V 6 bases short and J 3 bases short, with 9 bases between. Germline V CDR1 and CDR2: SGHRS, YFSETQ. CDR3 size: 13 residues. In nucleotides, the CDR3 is TGCGCCAGCACGGACATATACACCGGGGAGCTGTTTTTT. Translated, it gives CASTDIYTGELFF.

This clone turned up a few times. Here the CDR3 DNA reads TGTGCCAGTAGTATTTTGGGACAGTACGAGCAGTACTTC. Its translation is CASSILGQYEQYF. The gene calls are TRBV19 and TRBJ2-7, with TRBD1 matching 7 bases. CDR1 and CDR2 (germline): LNHDA, SQIVND (reference sequence). The CDR3 covers 13 residues. V was pared by 3 bases and J by 4 bases, with 3 bases of the junction left unmatched.

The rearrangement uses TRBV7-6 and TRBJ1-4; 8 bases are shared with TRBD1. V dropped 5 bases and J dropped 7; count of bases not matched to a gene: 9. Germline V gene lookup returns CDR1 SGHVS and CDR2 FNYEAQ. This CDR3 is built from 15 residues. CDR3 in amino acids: CASSPNGQGGEKLFF. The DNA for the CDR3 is TGTGCCAGCAGCCCAAATGGACAGGGAGGTGAAAAACTGTTTTTT.

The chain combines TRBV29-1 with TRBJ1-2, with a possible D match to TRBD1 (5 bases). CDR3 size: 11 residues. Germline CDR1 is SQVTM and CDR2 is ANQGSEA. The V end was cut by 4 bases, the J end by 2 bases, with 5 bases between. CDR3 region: CSVAGNYGYTF. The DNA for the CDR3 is TGCAGCGTTGCAGGGAACTATGGCTACACCTTC.

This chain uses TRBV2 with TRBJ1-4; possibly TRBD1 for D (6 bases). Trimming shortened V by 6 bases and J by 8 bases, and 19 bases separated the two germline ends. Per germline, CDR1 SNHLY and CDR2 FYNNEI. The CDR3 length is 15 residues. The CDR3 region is CASRDLTGVMEKLFF. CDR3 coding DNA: TGTGCCAGCAGAGACTTGACAGGTGTAATGGAAAAACTGTTTTTT.

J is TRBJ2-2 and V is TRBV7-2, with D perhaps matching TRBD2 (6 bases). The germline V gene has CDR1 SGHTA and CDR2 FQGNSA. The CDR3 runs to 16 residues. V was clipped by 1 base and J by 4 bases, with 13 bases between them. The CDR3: CASSLVGGAGTGELFF. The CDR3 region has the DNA TGTGCCAGCAGCTTAGTGGGGGGAGCCGGCACCGGGGAGCTGTTTTTT. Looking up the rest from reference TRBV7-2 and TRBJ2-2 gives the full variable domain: GAGVSQSPSNKVTEKGKDVELRCDPISGHTALYWYRQSLGQGLEFLIYFQGNSAPDKSGLPSDRFSAERTGGSVSTLTIQRTQQEDSAVYLCASSLVGGAGTGELFFGEGSRLTVL.

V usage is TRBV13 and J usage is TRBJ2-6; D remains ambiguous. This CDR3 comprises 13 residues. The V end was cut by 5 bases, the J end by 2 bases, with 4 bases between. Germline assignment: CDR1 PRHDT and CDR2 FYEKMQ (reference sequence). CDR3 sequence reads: CASSRAGANVLTF. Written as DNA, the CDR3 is TGTGCCAGCAGCCGGGCTGGGGCCAACGTCCTGACTTTC.

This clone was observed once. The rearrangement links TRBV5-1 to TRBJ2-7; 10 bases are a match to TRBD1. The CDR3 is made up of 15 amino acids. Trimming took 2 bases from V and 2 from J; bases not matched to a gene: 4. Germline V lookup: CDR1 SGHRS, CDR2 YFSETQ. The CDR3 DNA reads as TGCGCCAGCAGCTTTTCCGGACAGGGGGCCTACGAGCAGTACTTC. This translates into CASSFSGQGAYEQYF.

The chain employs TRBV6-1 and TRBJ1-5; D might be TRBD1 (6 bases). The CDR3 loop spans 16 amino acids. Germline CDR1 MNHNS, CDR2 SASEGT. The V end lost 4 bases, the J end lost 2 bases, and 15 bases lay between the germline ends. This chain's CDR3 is CASSGQGSLGNQPQHF. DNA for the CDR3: TGTGCCAGCAGTGGCCAGGGGTCGTTAGGCAATCAGCCCCAGCATTTT.

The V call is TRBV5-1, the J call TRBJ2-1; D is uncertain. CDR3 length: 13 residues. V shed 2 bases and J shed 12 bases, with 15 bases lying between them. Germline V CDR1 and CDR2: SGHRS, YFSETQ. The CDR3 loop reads CASSFRWALRQFF. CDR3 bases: TGCGCCAGCAGCTTTCGTTGGGCACTGCGGCAGTTCTTC.

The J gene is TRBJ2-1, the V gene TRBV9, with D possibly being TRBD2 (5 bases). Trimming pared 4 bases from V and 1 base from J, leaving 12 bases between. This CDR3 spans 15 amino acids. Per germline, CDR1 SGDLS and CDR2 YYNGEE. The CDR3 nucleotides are TGTGCCAGCAGCCTTAGTACGGGATCCTACAATGAGCAGTTCTTC. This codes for CASSLSTGSYNEQFF.

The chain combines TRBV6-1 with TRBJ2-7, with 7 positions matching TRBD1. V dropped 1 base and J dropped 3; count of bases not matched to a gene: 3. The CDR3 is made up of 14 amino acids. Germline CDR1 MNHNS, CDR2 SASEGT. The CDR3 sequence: CASSEGTGNYEQYF. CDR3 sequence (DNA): TGTGCCAGCAGTGAAGGGACAGGAAACTACGAGCAGTACTTC.

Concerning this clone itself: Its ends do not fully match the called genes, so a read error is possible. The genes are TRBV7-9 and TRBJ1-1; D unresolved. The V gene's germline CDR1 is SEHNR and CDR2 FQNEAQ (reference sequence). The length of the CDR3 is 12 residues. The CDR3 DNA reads TGTTCCAGCAGCGTCCGGGAGGCTGAAGCTTTCTTT. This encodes CSSSVREAEAFF.

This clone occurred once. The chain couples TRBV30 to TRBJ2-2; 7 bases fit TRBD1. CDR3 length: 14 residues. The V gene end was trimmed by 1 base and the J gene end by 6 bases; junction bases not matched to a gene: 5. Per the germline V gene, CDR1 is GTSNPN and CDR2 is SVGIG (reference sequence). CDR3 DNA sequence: TGTGCCTGGAGTGCTTGGACAGGTTCCGGGGAGCTGTTTTTT. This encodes CAWSAWTGSGELFF.

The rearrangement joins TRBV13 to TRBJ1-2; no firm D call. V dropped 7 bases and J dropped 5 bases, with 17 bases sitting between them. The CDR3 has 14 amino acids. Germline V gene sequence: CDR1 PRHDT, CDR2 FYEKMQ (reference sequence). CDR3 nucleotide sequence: TGTGCCAGCACCCCGTCCCCAGGCATGTATGGCTACACCTTC. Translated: CASTPSPGMYGYTF.

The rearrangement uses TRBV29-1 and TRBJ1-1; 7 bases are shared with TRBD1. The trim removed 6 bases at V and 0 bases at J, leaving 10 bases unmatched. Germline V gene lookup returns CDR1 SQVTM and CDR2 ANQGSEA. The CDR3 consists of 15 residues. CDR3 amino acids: CSVVYRGRLNTEAFF. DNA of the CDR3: TGCAGCGTCGTCTACAGGGGCCGCCTGAACACTGAAGCTTTCTTT.

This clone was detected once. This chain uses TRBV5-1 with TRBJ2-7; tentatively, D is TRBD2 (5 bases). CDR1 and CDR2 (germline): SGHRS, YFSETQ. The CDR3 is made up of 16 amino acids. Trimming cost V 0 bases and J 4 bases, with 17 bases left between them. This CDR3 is CASSLAFGGEGYEQYF. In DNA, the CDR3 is TGCGCCAGCAGCTTGGCCTTTGGAGGAGAGGGTTACGAGCAGTACTTC. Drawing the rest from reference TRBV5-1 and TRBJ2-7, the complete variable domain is KAGVTQTPRYLIKTRGQQVTLSCSPISGHRSVSWYQQTPGQGLQFLFEYFSETQRNKGNFPGRFSGRQFSNSRSEMNVSTLELGDSALYLCASSLAFGGEGYEQYFGPGTRLTVT.

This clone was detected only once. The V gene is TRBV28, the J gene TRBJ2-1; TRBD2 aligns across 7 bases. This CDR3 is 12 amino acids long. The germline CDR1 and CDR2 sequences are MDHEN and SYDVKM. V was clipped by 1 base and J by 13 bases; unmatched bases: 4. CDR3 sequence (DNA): TGTGCCAGCAGTTTATCGACTAGCAACCAGTTCTTC. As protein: CASSLSTSNQFF.